The present entry profiles one T cell receptor (beta chain) with its context. This CDR3 has 14 residues. Trimming removed 3 bases from V and 9 bases from J, with 17 bases in between. Germline V gene lookup returns CDR1 MRHNA and CDR2 SNTAGT. This sample stems from a study of blood T cell repertoires in COVID-19. Looking at the study overall: Italy, Spain and the United States were the sources of the convalescent and acute COVID-19 samples. From T cells, B-cell-depleted T cells, or PBMCs came the material, which was cDNA or gDNA.

Under the authors' procedure: Nucleated cell counts were estimated from reference gene primer amplification. Assay: immunoSEQ multiplex PCR; the TCRdb copy retains only in-frame clones and omits some. For V, J and clone size, that table is used; D and trimming come from the DNA. The sample records around 220,000 clones, 80% to 90% being singletons. Sequencing was carried out using peripheral blood. The receptor was isolated from an elderly woman with acute or convalescent COVID-19. This chain joins TRBV6-4 and TRBJ1-2; D is possibly TRBD1 (5 bases). CDR3 region: CASSDQQGAGSYTF. In DNA, the CDR3 is TGTGCCAGCAGTGATCAGCAGGGTGCGGGGAGCTACACCTTC.